The T cell receptor beta chain described here comes from a study of technical replicates of blood from a few donors. The V and J ends lost 4 bases and 1 base respectively, with 11 bases between them. This CDR3 spans 14 amino acids. The germline V gene has CDR1 SGHKS and CDR2 YYEKEE (reference sequence). This clone was observed a single time. The data were produced by immunoSEQ multiplex PCR, yet TCRdb's version contains in-frame clones alone and is incomplete. The table lists 75,000 to 85,000 clones, around 95% of them singletons. The sequence was obtained from a human donor in good health. Sequenced material: T cells isolated from PBMCs. The chain recombines TRBV5-5 with TRBJ1-2; no clear D. The DNA of the CDR3 is TGTGCCAGCAGCGCCCCCCGGTTTAACTATGGCTACACCTTC. Translated, it gives CASSAPRFNYGYTF.